The clone carrying this T cell receptor (beta chain) has only one observation. Antigen unknown. The data were obtained in a study of cytomegalovirus exposure and HLA in healthy donors. The study's findings and limits: Common viral pathogens seemed to be connected with several of the most significant clusters, according to a later analysis.

Vbeta (60) and Jbeta (13) primers were used in the PCR. Profiled with immunoSEQ multiplex PCR; TCRdb holds only in-frame clones, not every one. The sample holds more than 90,000 clones, approximately 80% seen once. Germline CDR1 is SEHNR and CDR2 is FQNEAQ (reference sequence). J gave up 7 bases and V 5 bases, and 4 bases lay outside the gene matches. The CDR3 runs 14 residues. This clonotype was sampled from a young woman in good health and CMV-seropositive. Sequenced material: PBMCs. The rearrangement joins TRBV7-9 to TRBJ1-4; 10 bases map to TRBD1. The CDR3, as DNA: TGTGCCAGCAGCCAGACAGGGGGCGGTGAAAAACTGTTTTTT. Protein sequence: CASSQTGGGEKLFF.